Below, 10 T cell receptor beta chains from the same sample are listed, as sequenced in a study of response to subunit inactivated influenza vaccine listed by TCRdb under 2018. Libraries came from RT-PCR. This sample was sequenced with an Illumina HiSeq 2500. Through fastp at Q25 and MiXCR, TCRdb rebuilt clones from the public reads, retaining in-frame beta chains. Merged by CDR3 protein, the rows form single entries marked with the most common genes and DNA. This sample comprises a few hundred thousand distinct CDR3 sequences, approximately 15% of them detected only once. Approximately 10% of the sample lies in the top ten. Sequences were derived from PBMCs from blood, sampled roughly 13 days after vaccination. Receptors were obtained from a man aged 50-60 years who received an inactivated influenza vaccine. Donor details come from another sample of the same person, matched by shared clones.

The chain carries TRBV12-3 or TRBV12-4 and TRBJ1-5; 7 nucleotides match TRBD1. The length of the CDR3 is 15 residues. Germline trimming cut 6 bases from V and 1 base from J; bases unmatched to any gene: 6. The chain's CDR3 is CASSWTGQSNQPQHF. The CDR3 DNA is TGTGCCAGCAGCTGGACAGGTCAAAGCAATCAGCCCCAGCATTTT.

There are a few counts of this clonotype. This sequence joins TRBV29-1 and TRBJ2-1; D unresolved. V lost 2 bases to trimming and J lost 7 bases, with 6 bases between them. The CDR3 has 11 residues. CDR1 is SQVTM, CDR2 ANQGSEA, per germline. CDR3 sequence: CSVELVNEQFF. The CDR3 DNA follows: TGCAGCGTTGAATTGGTGAATGAGCAGTTCTTC.

This clonotype was recorded many times. The CDR3 DNA reads TGTGCCAGCAGGCGGGCCGGACAGGGGGCCCATGAGCAGTTCTTC. This sequence encodes CASRRAGQGAHEQFF. V and J are TRBV6-1 and TRBJ2-1; TRBD1 matches at 11 bases. Trimming took 6 bases from V and 8 from J; bases not matched to a gene: 9. This CDR3 contains 15 residues. Germline CDR1 reads MNHNS; CDR2 reads SASEGT.

In its sample, this clonotype was seen a few times. The chain carries TRBV28 and TRBJ2-7; 11 bases fit TRBD2. Germline trimming cut 7 bases from V and 0 bases from J; bases unmatched to any gene: 5. The CDR3 extends over 15 amino acids. Germline assignment: CDR1 MDHEN and CDR2 SYDVKM. As DNA, the CDR3 is TGTGCCAGCAATTTCGGGACTAGCGGCTCCTACGAGCAGTACTTC. Protein sequence: CASNFGTSGSYEQYF. Using reference TRBV28 and TRBJ2-7 for the parts outside the CDR3, the full variable domain is DVKVTQSSRYLVKRTGEKVFLECVQDMDHENMFWYRQDPGLGLRLIYFSYDVKMKEKGDIPEGYSVSREKKERFSLILESASTNQTSMYLCASNFGTSGSYEQYFGPGTRLTVT.

The rearrangement links TRBV7-3 to TRBJ2-3; D is undetermined. V was shortened by 1 base and J by 1 base, with 9 bases between the two germline ends. Germline loops: CDR1 SGHTA, CDR2 FQGTGA. This CDR3 has 15 residues. CDR3 nucleotides: TGTGCCAGCAGCTTAAGGCTAACGGGCACAGATACGCAGTATTTT. Translated: CASSLRLTGTDTQYF. Looking up the rest from reference TRBV7-3 and TRBJ2-3 gives the full variable domain: GAGVSQTPSNKVTEKGKYVELRCDPISGHTALYWYRQSLGQGPEFLIYFQGTGAADDSGLPNDRFFAVRPEGSVSTLKIQRTERGDSAVYLCASSLRLTGTDTQYFGPGTRLTVL.

Comment on this clonotype: Being one base from a much bigger clone, this may be a read error. This sequence joins TRBV4-3 and TRBJ2-4, with 8 positions matching TRBD1. Germline CDR1 reads LGHNA; CDR2 reads YSLEER. Trimming cost V 0 bases and J 6 bases; bases outside gene matches: 10. This CDR3 has 17 residues. CDR3 residues: CASSQDWTGLTRNIQYF. The CDR3 DNA sequence: TGCGCCAGCAGCCAAGATTGGACAGGGCTGACCAGAAACATTCAGTACTTC.

The V gene is TRBV12-3 or TRBV12-4, the J gene TRBJ2-5, with D perhaps matching TRBD1 or TRBD2 (5 bases each). This CDR3 is built from 13 residues. The V and J ends lost 5 bases and 7 bases respectively, with 14 bases between them. The CDR3 DNA reads TGTGCCAGCAGTGCCCGGGACGGGTGGACCCAGTACTTC. Residues: CASSARDGWTQYF.

This clonotype has only a few counts. The genes are TRBV4-2 and TRBJ2-7; tentatively, D is TRBD1 (5 bases). Germline CDR1 reads LGHNA; CDR2 reads YNFKEQ. The CDR3 has 15 residues. The V end was cut by 2 bases, the J end by 1 base, with 12 bases between. As DNA, the CDR3 is TGTGCCAGCAGCCAACAGGGTTCCCGATCCTACGAGCAGTACTTC. Protein product: CASSQQGSRSYEQYF.

Only a few counts were recorded for this clonotype. This chain connects TRBV29-1 to TRBJ2-1, with D unresolved. The germline V and J ends were trimmed by 4 bases and 6 bases, with 7 bases remaining between them. Germline V gene lookup returns CDR1 SQVTM and CDR2 ANQGSEA. There are 11 residues in the CDR3. The CDR3 nucleotides are TGCAGCGTTGTGCCACCCAATGAGCAGTTCTTC. It is translated as CSVVPPNEQFF.

The genes are TRBV5-5 and TRBJ2-7; 7 positions agree with TRBD1. Trimming took 4 bases from V and 6 from J; bases not matched to a gene: 7. The CDR3 covers 13 residues. CDR1 and CDR2 from the germline V gene are SGHKS and YYEKEE (reference sequence). The CDR3 region has the DNA TGTGCCAGCAGCCAAGGACAGGCCCCCGAGCAGTACTTC. Its translation: CASSQGQAPEQYF.